Listed below are T cell receptor beta chains from one sample, sequenced in a study of early T cells in non-severe SARS-CoV-2 infection. TCRdb analysed the 5' RACE reads with MiXCR anew, one entry per CDR3 protein. The sample holds some 48,000 distinct CDR3 sequences, over 10% seen once. Sequenced material: whole blood. These receptors all stem from an adult who was a healthcare worker with PCR-confirmed SARS-CoV-2 infection or an uninfected control (not recorded which). CDR3s include the opening cysteine and the closing phenylalanine or tryptophan. D genes are given only for firm matches. Size values are once, few and many counts, or a class for expanded clones, and some rows have none.

D: -
J: TRBJ1-2
size: -
V: TRBV29-1
CDR3: CSVGGYTF
DNA: TGCAGCGTTGGTGGCTACACCTTC

D: -
J: TRBJ2-3
size: few
V: TRBV7-3
CDR3: CASSPRWGPAGTDTQYF
DNA: TGTGCCAGCAGTCCTAGATGGGGACCTGCTGGCACAGATACGCAGTATTTT

D: -
J: TRBJ2-7
size: few
V: TRBV7-9
CDR3: CASSRPPYREGWYEQYF
DNA: TGTGCCAGCAGCCGACCCCCCTACAGGGAAGGATGGTACGAGCAGTACTTC

D: -
J: TRBJ2-5
size: many
V: TRBV19
CDR3: CASSAPGTRRNQYF
DNA: TGTGCCAGTAGTGCCCCCGGGACGAGGAGGAACCAGTACTTC

D: -
J: TRBJ2-3
size: many
V: TRBV28
CDR3: CATRRAVDTQYF
DNA: TGTGCCACCCGGAGGGCCGTAGATACGCAGTATTTT

D: TRBD1
J: TRBJ2-1
size: -
V: TRBV11-2
CDR3: CASTLGRGKEQFF
DNA: TGTGCCAGCACCCTAGGCAGGGGGAAGGAGCAGTTCTTC

D: -
J: TRBJ2-5
size: many
V: TRBV29-1
CDR3: CSVNRGGETQYF
DNA: TGCAGCGTCAACAGGGGAGGAGAGACCCAGTACTTC

D: TRBD1
J: TRBJ1-2
size: few
V: TRBV25-1
CDR3: CASSENTGTGFYGYTF
DNA: TGTGCCAGCAGTGAGAATACCGGGACAGGGTTCTATGGCTACACCTTC

D: -
J: TRBJ1-5
size: many
V: TRBV7-8
CDR3: CASSYTAGSLNQPQHF
DNA: TGTGCCAGCAGCTACACCGCCGGGTCTCTCAATCAGCCCCAGCATTTT

D: -
J: TRBJ2-2
size: -
V: TRBV9
CDR3: CASSVGPNTGEPFF
DNA: TGTGCCAGCAGCGTAGGTCCCAACACCGGGGAGCCGTTTTTT

D: TRBD2
J: TRBJ2-7
size: few
V: TRBV4-1
CDR3: CASSQGRLAGVEQYF
DNA: TGCGCCAGCAGCCAAGGCCGACTAGCGGGGGTCGAGCAGTACTTC

D: -
J: TRBJ1-4
size: few
V: TRBV29-1
CDR3: CSAVGGGKLFF
DNA: TGCAGCGCTGTGGGGGGAGGAAAACTGTTTTTT

D: -
J: TRBJ2-2
size: few
V: TRBV6-1
CDR3: CASSDPRLSIGELFF
DNA: TGTGCCAGCAGTGACCCGCGACTGAGCATCGGGGAGCTGTTTTTT

D: -
J: TRBJ2-7
size: few
V: TRBV28
CDR3: CASSLIEGEQYF
DNA: TGTGCCAGCAGTTTAATAGAAGGCGAGCAGTACTTC

D: -
J: TRBJ2-3
size: few
V: TRBV11-2
CDR3: CASSLVGGGSTDTQYF
DNA: TGTGCCAGCAGCTTAGTTGGCGGAGGAAGCACAGATACGCAGTATTTT

D: -
J: TRBJ2-1
size: few
V: TRBV5-1
CDR3: CASRGNEQFF
DNA: TGCGCCAGCAGGGGCAATGAGCAGTTCTTC

D: TRBD2
J: TRBJ2-1
size: -
V: TRBV5-1
CDR3: CASSSLPRLAGAYNEQFF
DNA: TGCGCCAGCAGCTCCTTGCCCCGGCTAGCGGGGGCCTACAATGAGCAGTTCTTC

D: TRBD2
J: TRBJ2-7
size: many
V: TRBV20-1
CDR3: CSAERPGGRNEQYF
DNA: TGCAGTGCAGAGAGGCCGGGGGGGCGTAACGAGCAGTACTTC

D: TRBD1
J: TRBJ1-3
size: -
V: TRBV4-2
CDR3: CASSQVTGAGNTIYF
DNA: TGTGCCAGCAGCCAGGTGACAGGGGCTGGAAACACCATATATTTT

D: -
J: TRBJ1-1
size: many
V: TRBV5-6
CDR3: CASSQFVAEAFF
DNA: TGTGCCAGCAGCCAGTTCGTGGCTGAAGCTTTCTTT

D: TRBD2
J: TRBJ2-1
size: many
V: TRBV20-1
CDR3: CSARDRGGGLAGVRNEQFF
DNA: TGCAGTGCTAGAGATAGGGGGGGAGGACTAGCGGGTGTTAGGAATGAGCAGTTCTTC

D: TRBD1
J: TRBJ1-1
size: many
V: TRBV9
CDR3: CASSVGTGGGTEAFF
DNA: TGTGCCAGCAGCGTAGGAACAGGGGGCGGCACTGAAGCTTTCTTT

D: -
J: TRBJ1-5
size: few
V: TRBV7-9
CDR3: CASSRMGPQHF
DNA: TGTGCCAGCAGCCGGATGGGGCCCCAGCATTTT

D: TRBD1
J: TRBJ2-1
size: -
V: TRBV5-6
CDR3: CASSLWDRGLGEQFF
DNA: TGTGCCAGCAGCTTGTGGGACAGGGGATTGGGTGAGCAGTTCTTC

D: -
J: TRBJ1-5
size: many
V: TRBV5-1
CDR3: CASSVIADQPQHF
DNA: TGCGCCAGCAGCGTCATAGCGGATCAGCCCCAGCATTTT

D: -
J: TRBJ2-7
size: many
V: TRBV7-9
CDR3: CASSLEGGSYEQYF
DNA: TGTGCCAGCAGCTTGGAAGGGGGAAGCTACGAGCAGTACTTC

D: -
J: TRBJ2-7
size: many
V: TRBV5-1
CDR3: CASSLLGADDYEQYF
DNA: TGCGCCAGCAGCTTGCTAGGAGCGGATGACTACGAGCAGTACTTC

D: -
J: TRBJ2-3
size: -
V: TRBV4-1
CDR3: CASSKAGSGTDTQYF
DNA: TGCGCCAGCAGCAAGGCGGGGTCGGGCACAGATACGCAGTATTTT